This T cell receptor (beta chain) was recovered during a study of shared clonotypes between healthy human individuals. The germline V gene encodes CDR1 SGHAT and CDR2 FQNNGV. V lost 5 bases to trimming and J lost 0 bases; unmatched junction nucleotides: 3. CDR3 size: 16 residues. Here immunoSEQ multiplex PCR was the method, and the copy in TCRdb shows in-frame clones only, minus some. The sample yields about 610,000 clones, about 96% seen once. Study donors comprised healthy, HIV-negative adults devoid of recent acute infection or vaccination. Regarding the study as a whole: In the sorted subsets, rarefaction showed sequencing was incomplete despite large depth. Tissue TCR repertoires likely differ from these blood-only repertoires.

Turning to this clone: Its antigen is currently unknown.

The chain carries TRBV11-2 and TRBJ1-4; TRBD1 agrees at 10 bases. The sequencing sample was made of naive CD4+ T cells sorted from blood. Subset noted: CD45RA+ positively selected. This TCR derives from a woman aged 25 to 39 in good health. DNA of the CDR3: TGTGCCAGCAGCAAGACAGGGGGCGCAACTAATGAAAAACTGTTTTTT. Protein sequence: CASSKTGGATNEKLFF.